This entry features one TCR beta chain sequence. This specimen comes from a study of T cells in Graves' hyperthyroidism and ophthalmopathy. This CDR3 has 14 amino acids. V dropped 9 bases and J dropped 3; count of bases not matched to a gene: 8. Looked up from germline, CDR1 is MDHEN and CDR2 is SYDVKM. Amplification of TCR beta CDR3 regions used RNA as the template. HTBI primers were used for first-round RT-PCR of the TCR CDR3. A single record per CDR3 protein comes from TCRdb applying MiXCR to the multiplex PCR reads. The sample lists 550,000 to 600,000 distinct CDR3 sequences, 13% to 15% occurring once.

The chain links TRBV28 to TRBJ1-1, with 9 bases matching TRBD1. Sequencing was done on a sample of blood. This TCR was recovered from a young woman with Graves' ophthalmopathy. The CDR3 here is CASLTGGWHTEAFF. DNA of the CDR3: TGTGCCAGTCTAACAGGGGGCTGGCACACTGAAGCTTTCTTT.